This is a list of T cell receptor beta chains from one sample in a study of blood T cell repertoires in COVID-19. Profiling relied on immunoSEQ multiplex PCR, and the TCRdb table lists in-frame clones only, not all of them. Of a few hundred thousand clones in the sample, about 91% were seen once. Material: peripheral blood. These receptors all stem from a woman under 40 who had recovered from COVID-19. The CDR3 runs from the conserved cysteine through the conserved F or W. D genes are given only for firm matches. Clone size appears in some rows only: once, few, many, or a class for an expanded clone.

V: TRBV14
D: .
size: .
J: TRBJ2-7
DNA: TGTGCCAGCAGCCAAATGAACAGGGAGAGCTCCTACGAGCAGTACTTC
CDR3: CASSQMNRESSYEQYF

V: TRBV21-1
D: .
size: .
J: TRBJ2-7
DNA: TGTGCCAGCAGCGGGCGATCTCCACAGGGGGCCGGCTCCTACGAGCAGTACTTC
CDR3: CASSGRSPQGAGSYEQYF

V: TRBV21-1
D: .
size: .
J: TRBJ2-4
DNA: TGTGCCAGCAGCAAGATTCTTTTGGGAGAACTAGCCAAAAACATTCAGTACTTC
CDR3: CASSKILLGELAKNIQYF

V: TRBV6-1
D: TRBD1
size: .
J: TRBJ1-2
DNA: TGTGCCAGCAGTGAAAACAGGGGGCTTTATGGCTACACCTTC
CDR3: CASSENRGLYGYTF

V: TRBV12-3/TRBV12-4
D: .
size: .
J: TRBJ1-2
DNA: TGTGCCAGCAGTTGGTCGGGGGGCTACACCTTC
CDR3: CASSWSGGYTF

V: TRBV28
D: TRBD1
size: .
J: TRBJ1-5
DNA: TGTGCCAGCAGTCCACCGGGACAGCCTGGTGATCAGCCCCAGCATTTT
CDR3: CASSPPGQPGDQPQHF

V: TRBV2
D: .
size: .
J: TRBJ2-7
DNA: TGTGCCAGCAGGGCCGACAGCTCCTACGAGCAGTACTTC
CDR3: CASRADSSYEQYF

V: TRBV5-6
D: TRBD1
size: .
J: TRBJ1-5
DNA: TGTGCCAGCAGCTCGGACAGGGGAAGCAATCAGCCCCAGCATTTT
CDR3: CASSSDRGSNQPQHF

V: TRBV7-9
D: TRBD1
size: .
J: TRBJ1-2
DNA: TGTGCCAGCAGCTCGACAGGGGGCGAGGGCTACACCTTC
CDR3: CASSSTGGEGYTF

V: TRBV2
D: .
size: .
J: TRBJ1-1
DNA: TGTGCCAGCAGTGAAATGATGGAGGGCGAAGCTTTCTTT
CDR3: CASSEMMEGEAFF

V: TRBV20-1
D: TRBD2
size: .
J: TRBJ2-7
DNA: TGCAGTGCCAGTTCGGGGGGGGTACAAACCTACGAGCAGTACTTC
CDR3: CSASSGGVQTYEQYF

V: TRBV7-2
D: .
size: .
J: TRBJ2-7
DNA: TGTGCCAGCAGCTTAGGAGGGATTGGGTACGAGCAGTACTTC
CDR3: CASSLGGIGYEQYF

V: TRBV12-2
D: .
size: .
J: TRBJ2-7
DNA: TGTGCAAGTCGCTTAGATAGCCACGAGCAGTACTTC
CDR3: CASRLDSHEQYF

V: TRBV27
D: TRBD1
size: .
J: TRBJ2-7
DNA: TGTGCCAGCAGCCCGGGACAGGCTTTCTACGAGCAGTACTTC
CDR3: CASSPGQAFYEQYF

V: TRBV4-1
D: .
size: .
J: TRBJ2-2
DNA: TGCGCCAGCAGCCAAGACCAAATGACCGGGGAGCTGTTTTTT
CDR3: CASSQDQMTGELFF

V: TRBV7-2
D: .
size: once
J: TRBJ1-1
DNA: TGTGCCAGCAGCCTTTGGGGGCAGGTGGACACTGAAGCTTTCTTT
CDR3: CASSLWGQVDTEAFF

V: TRBV15
D: .
size: .
J: TRBJ2-7
DNA: TGTGCCACCAGTAAGAGGGCGGGGAAGACATCCCCCTACGAGCAGTACTTC
CDR3: CATSKRAGKTSPYEQYF

V: TRBV28
D: .
size: .
J: TRBJ1-1
DNA: TGTGCCAGTATAACCGGGGGGGCCACTGAAGCTTTCTTT
CDR3: CASITGGATEAFF

V: TRBV6-2/TRBV6-3
D: .
size: .
J: TRBJ1-1
DNA: TGTGCCAGCAGTCACCCCCACACAACAATGAACACTGAAGCTTTCTTT
CDR3: CASSHPHTTMNTEAFF

V: TRBV30
D: .
size: once
J: TRBJ1-5
DNA: TGTGCCTGGAGTGAGAGCTTTAATCAGCCCCAGCATTTT
CDR3: CAWSESFNQPQHF

V: TRBV27
D: TRBD1
size: .
J: TRBJ1-5
DNA: TGTGCCAGCATGGCGGACAGGGTCGATCAGCCCCAGCATTTT
CDR3: CASMADRVDQPQHF

V: TRBV5-4
D: TRBD2
size: .
J: TRBJ2-1
DNA: TGTGCCAGCAGGAAAGCGGGGGGATCCTACAATGAGCAGTTCTTC
CDR3: CASRKAGGSYNEQFF

V: TRBV6-5
D: TRBD1
size: .
J: TRBJ1-3
DNA: TGTGCCAGCAGTTACTCGGCAGGGGGCTCTGGAAACACCATATATTTT
CDR3: CASSYSAGGSGNTIYF

V: TRBV14
D: .
size: .
J: TRBJ1-1
DNA: TGTGCCAGCAATTCGGCCCCGAGGGAGGGGAGGAACACTGAAGCTTTCTTT
CDR3: CASNSAPREGRNTEAFF

V: TRBV13
D: .
size: .
J: TRBJ1-1
DNA: TGTGCCAGCAGCTTAGAGGGGAATGAAGCTTTCTTT
CDR3: CASSLEGNEAFF

V: TRBV2
D: .
size: .
J: TRBJ1-6
DNA: TGTGCCAGCAGAGCACAGGGTAATTCACCCCTCCACTTT
CDR3: CASRAQGNSPLHF

V: TRBV7-6
D: .
size: once
J: TRBJ1-6
DNA: TGTGCCAGCAGCTTAGGCGGGGGAAGAGAGAATTCACCCCTCCACTTT
CDR3: CASSLGGGRENSPLHF

V: TRBV5-1
D: TRBD1
size: .
J: TRBJ2-1
DNA: TGCGCCAGCAGCCCTTCGGGACAGGAATACAATGAGCAGTTCTTC
CDR3: CASSPSGQEYNEQFF

V: TRBV6-5
D: TRBD1
size: .
J: TRBJ1-1
DNA: TGTGCCGGCCAAGGGGACAGGGAAGCTTTCTTT
CDR3: CAGQGDREAFF

V: TRBV28
D: .
size: .
J: TRBJ2-7
DNA: TGTGCCAGCAGTATAGGCAGGGGAAGCTACGAGCAGTACTTC
CDR3: CASSIGRGSYEQYF

V: TRBV4-1
D: TRBD1
size: .
J: TRBJ1-1
DNA: TGCGCCAGCATGGCCAGGGGGCTTACTGAAGCTTTCTTT
CDR3: CASMARGLTEAFF

V: TRBV5-1
D: .
size: .
J: TRBJ2-2
DNA: TGCGCCAGCAGCGGCCTCTCCCCGAACACCGGGGAGCTGTTTTTT
CDR3: CASSGLSPNTGELFF

V: TRBV6-5
D: .
size: .
J: TRBJ1-4
DNA: TGTGCCAGCAGCCGAACAGGGATTCCTAATGAAAAACTGTTTTTT
CDR3: CASSRTGIPNEKLFF

V: TRBV25-1
D: TRBD1
size: .
J: TRBJ1-1
DNA: TGTGCCAGCAGTGACCCGAGGACAGGGGACACTGAAGCTTTCTTT
CDR3: CASSDPRTGDTEAFF

V: TRBV27
D: .
size: once
J: TRBJ2-2
DNA: TGTGCCAGCAGTTCTCCGGACAGAAACACCGGGGAGCTGTTTTTT
CDR3: CASSSPDRNTGELFF

V: TRBV18
D: TRBD1
size: few
J: TRBJ1-6
DNA: TGTGCCAGCTCACCAGGGACAGGGTTTAATTCACCCCTCCACTTT
CDR3: CASSPGTGFNSPLHF

V: TRBV3-1/TRBV3-2
D: .
size: .
J: TRBJ2-3
DNA: TGTGCCAGCAGCCAATTTCTACCAAGCACGGGCACAGATACGCAGTATTTT
CDR3: CASSQFLPSTGTDTQYF

V: TRBV5-6
D: .
size: .
J: TRBJ1-2
DNA: TGTGCCAGCAGCTTGGAGGCAGGGTTTTTGGATGGCTACACCTTC
CDR3: CASSLEAGFLDGYTF

V: TRBV24-1
D: TRBD1
size: .
J: TRBJ2-3
DNA: TGTGCCACCAGTGTCCTGGGGGACAGGGAAGATCTCACAGATACGCAGTATTTT
CDR3: CATSVLGDREDLTDTQYF

V: TRBV20-1
D: TRBD1
size: .
J: TRBJ1-1
DNA: TGCAGTGCTAGTCGAGCGGGACAGGGTACAAGCTCTGAAGCTTTCTTT
CDR3: CSASRAGQGTSSEAFF

V: TRBV28
D: .
size: .
J: TRBJ2-7
DNA: TGTGCCAGCAGCGTCCTAGGACACCGTTACGAGCAGTACTTC
CDR3: CASSVLGHRYEQYF

V: TRBV2
D: .
size: .
J: TRBJ1-1
DNA: TGTGCCAGCATCCGGGGGGGGAACACTGAAGCTTTCTTT
CDR3: CASIRGGNTEAFF

V: TRBV28
D: .
size: .
J: TRBJ1-2
DNA: TGTGCCAGCACCACCGGAGGACAGTTTAACTATGGCTACACCTTC
CDR3: CASTTGGQFNYGYTF

V: TRBV4-3
D: .
size: .
J: TRBJ2-4
DNA: TGCGCCAGCAGCCAGGACTCTTTAGCCAAAAACATTCAGTACTTC
CDR3: CASSQDSLAKNIQYF

V: TRBV14
D: TRBD1
size: .
J: TRBJ2-1
DNA: TGTGCCAGCAGCCACCTAGGGACAGGGGTAACCTACAATGAGCAGTTCTTC
CDR3: CASSHLGTGVTYNEQFF

V: TRBV13
D: .
size: few
J: TRBJ2-2
DNA: TGTGCCAGCAGCTTAGTTAGCGCCGGGGAGCTGTTTTTT
CDR3: CASSLVSAGELFF

V: TRBV9
D: .
size: few
J: TRBJ2-5
DNA: TGTGCCAGCAGCGCCAGGGATGGAGAGACCCAGTACTTC
CDR3: CASSARDGETQYF

V: TRBV14
D: .
size: .
J: TRBJ2-1
DNA: TGTGCCAGCAGCCAACATTTGGGGGCGGGTGAGCAGTTCTTC
CDR3: CASSQHLGAGEQFF

V: TRBV7-3
D: .
size: .
J: TRBJ2-1
DNA: TGTGCCAGCAGCTCCGACTATTACAATGAGCAGTTCTTC
CDR3: CASSSDYYNEQFF

V: TRBV7-2
D: .
size: .
J: TRBJ2-7
DNA: TGTGCCAGCAGCTTAATTGCAGGGACCTACGAGCAGTACTTC
CDR3: CASSLIAGTYEQYF

V: TRBV2
D: TRBD2
size: .
J: TRBJ2-1
DNA: TGTGCCAGCAGTGATGAGGCGGGGGGTGGTGAGCAGTTCTTC
CDR3: CASSDEAGGGEQFF

V: TRBV4-2
D: .
size: .
J: TRBJ1-2
DNA: TGTGCCAGCAGCCAAGCAAGAGGGAATAACTATGGCTACACCTTC
CDR3: CASSQARGNNYGYTF

V: TRBV27
D: .
size: once
J: TRBJ1-5
DNA: TGTGCCAGCAGTCCTGCGAGAGGTTTGGCCCAGCATTTT
CDR3: CASSPARGLAQHF

V: TRBV2
D: .
size: .
J: TRBJ1-3
DNA: TGTGCCAGCAGTGATGCACGGAGGGCTGGAAACACCATATATTTT
CDR3: CASSDARRAGNTIYF

V: TRBV7-9
D: .
size: .
J: TRBJ1-5
DNA: TGTGCCAGCAGCTCAGGGACAAAGGGCAATCAGCCCCAGCATTTT
CDR3: CASSSGTKGNQPQHF